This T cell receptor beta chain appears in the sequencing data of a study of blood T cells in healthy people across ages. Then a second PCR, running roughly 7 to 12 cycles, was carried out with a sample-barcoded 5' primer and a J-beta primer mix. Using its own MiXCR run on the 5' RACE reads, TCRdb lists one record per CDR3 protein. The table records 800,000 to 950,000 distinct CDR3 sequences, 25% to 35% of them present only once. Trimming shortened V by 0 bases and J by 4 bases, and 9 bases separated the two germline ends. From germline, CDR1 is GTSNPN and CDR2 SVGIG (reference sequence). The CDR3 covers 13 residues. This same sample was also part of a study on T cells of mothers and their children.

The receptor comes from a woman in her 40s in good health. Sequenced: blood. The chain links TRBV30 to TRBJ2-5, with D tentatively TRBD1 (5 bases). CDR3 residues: CAWSVHRRETQYF. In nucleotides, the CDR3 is TGTGCCTGGAGTGTCCACAGGAGAGAGACCCAGTACTTC.